This T cell receptor (beta chain) was found in a study of cytomegalovirus exposure and HLA in healthy donors. Overall study results and limits: Many donors shared some public TCRs, even though most TCR sequences were rare.

The PCR was carried out with 60 Vbeta primers and 13 Jbeta primers. The table came from immunoSEQ multiplex PCR; TCRdb's copy has only in-frame clones and leaves some out. The data show 70,000 to 90,000 clones, roughly 75% seen once. Only a few counts were recorded for this clone. Its antigen is as yet unknown. This CDR3 comprises 15 residues. V dropped 4 bases and J dropped 5 bases, with 18 bases sitting between them. Germline loops: CDR1 SGDLS, CDR2 YYNGEE. The chain links TRBV9 to TRBJ2-5, with a tentative D call TRBD2 (7 bases). The source of this sequence is a man aged 60-69 years in good health and CMV-seronegative. Sequencing was done on a sample of PBMCs. The CDR3 loop is CASSPGGLGYETQYF. Here the CDR3 DNA reads TGTGCCAGCAGCCCCGGGGGGCTAGGGTACGAGACCCAGTACTTC.